The sequence of this T cell receptor beta chain was determined in a study of neurological immune-mediated disorders (dated by TCRdb to about 2019). In the study overall: Among the approximately 35 multiple sclerosis patients, 31 had relapsing-remitting MS and 3 had secondary progressive MS. Using UMI-based sequencing, the study compared peripheral blood TCR-beta repertoires from patients with HTLV-I-associated myelopathy (HAM/TSP), patients with multiple sclerosis, and healthy controls. Longitudinal samples, technical triplicates and paired sorted CD4+ and CD8+ T-cell subsets, alongside PBMC samples, were included among the approximately 98 TCR-beta libraries. Of the 60 to 70 subjects in the cohort, around 14 were HAM/TSP patients, roughly 34 were multiple sclerosis patients, and about 20 were healthy controls.

This clonotype was counted at least ten times. The target of this receptor is not known. No clone much larger than this one lies a single base away; base qualities are absent. Libraries from unsorted PBMCs were made from 2 million PBMCs kept in RNAlater at -80 degrees C until RNA extraction. The multiple sclerosis patients were enrolled in a US clinical protocol that used magnetic resonance imaging to evaluate disease progression. PBMCs were separated from peripheral blood using Ficoll-Hypaque density gradient centrifugation and then cryopreserved in liquid nitrogen. V gives up 5 bases and J gives up 1 base, and the segment between their germline ends measures 11 bases. Taken from cysteine to phenylalanine, the CDR3 has 14 residues. The read is trimmed to its CDR3 DNA, 42 bases read in frame from base 1. From the germline V gene, CDR1 is MNHEY and CDR2 is SVGAGI. To synthesize cDNA, template-switch 5'RACE was performed with a primer carrying a 10-nucleotide random unique molecular identifier so that each TCR transcript was tagged. Each sequencing run produced over 160 million TCR-beta sequences covering 15-18 subjects. The RNeasy kit was used for extraction of total RNA. The KAPA Real-time Library Amplification kit was used to amplify TCR-beta VDJ regions with primers for the TCR constant region and the 5'RACE anchor. A first PCR added sample indexes and Illumina adaptors, after which a second PCR increased the library yield. After Ampure bead purification, the TCR product of roughly 650 bp was size-selected on a 2% E-gel SizeSelection system. Before pooling, library quality was checked on a Bioanalyzer, concentration was measured with Qubit, and libraries were quantified with the Kapa Library Quantification kit. Paired-end 2 x 150 bp sequencing of the libraries was performed on an Illumina HiSeq 2500. To increase sequence diversity, about 23-32% phiX was spiked into each library pool. From the authors' description of their analysis: The quality-filtered reads were processed with the UMI-based MiGEC pipeline, whose error correction step removed more than 75% of the raw TCR sequences. VDJ genes were aligned to IMGT germline references, and clonotypes were defined by unique CDR3 amino acid sequence plus V-J genes. VDJtools evaluated clonal expansion, Shannon diversity and CDR3 relatedness (CalcPairwiseDistances, ClusterSamples); CLCbio workbench built phylogenetic trees. Using coefficient-of-variation modelling across technical triplicates, the study counted a clone as expanded if it had at least 8 unique UMIs. TCRdb reprocessed the public reads (quality trimming at Q25 with fastp, clone calling with MiXCR) and kept in-frame beta chains. Each CDR3 protein gets just one entry, which takes the most common genes and DNA from the rows behind it. These V and J calls derive from TCRdb rather than the authors' analysis. A total of under 35,000 distinct CDR3 sequences appear in this sample, about 1.4% of them only once. Jointly, the top ten make up about 9% of the sample.

Results the study describes overall, beyond this receptor: No clinical or MRI features were associated with the MS cluster, and the authors said that larger cohorts are needed. No identical CDR3 amino acid sequences were found to be shared among expanded clones across subjects, suggesting that TCR-beta repertoires were private in all groups. TCR clonal expansion was highest in HAM/TSP patients and lowest in MS patients, with MS patients falling below even healthy controls. In a phylogenetic analysis, the repertoires of 18 out of 34 MS patients fell into a single cluster of related CDR3 sequences, pointing to a possible signature at the repertoire level.

The rearrangement joined TRBV6-5 to TRBJ1-1, with the identity of the D gene unclear. This clonotype originated in a woman aged 30 to 39 with multiple sclerosis. Sequenced sample: PBMCs. The CDR3 here reads CASSTSWGNTEAFF. At the DNA level, the sequence is TGTGCCAGCAGTACGAGTTGGGGGAACACTGAAGCTTTCTTT.